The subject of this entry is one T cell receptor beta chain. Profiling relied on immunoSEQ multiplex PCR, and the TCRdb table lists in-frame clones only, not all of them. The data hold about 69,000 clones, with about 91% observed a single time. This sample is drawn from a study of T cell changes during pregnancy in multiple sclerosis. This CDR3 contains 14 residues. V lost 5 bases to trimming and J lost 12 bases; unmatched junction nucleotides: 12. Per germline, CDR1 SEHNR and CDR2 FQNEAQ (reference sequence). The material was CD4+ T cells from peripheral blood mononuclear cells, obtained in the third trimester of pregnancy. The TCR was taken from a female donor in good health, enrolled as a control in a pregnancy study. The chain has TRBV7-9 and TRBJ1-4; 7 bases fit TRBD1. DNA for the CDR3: TGTGCCAGCAGCGCGCCCGAACAGGGGTGGGAACTGTTTTTT. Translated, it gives CASSAPEQGWELFF.